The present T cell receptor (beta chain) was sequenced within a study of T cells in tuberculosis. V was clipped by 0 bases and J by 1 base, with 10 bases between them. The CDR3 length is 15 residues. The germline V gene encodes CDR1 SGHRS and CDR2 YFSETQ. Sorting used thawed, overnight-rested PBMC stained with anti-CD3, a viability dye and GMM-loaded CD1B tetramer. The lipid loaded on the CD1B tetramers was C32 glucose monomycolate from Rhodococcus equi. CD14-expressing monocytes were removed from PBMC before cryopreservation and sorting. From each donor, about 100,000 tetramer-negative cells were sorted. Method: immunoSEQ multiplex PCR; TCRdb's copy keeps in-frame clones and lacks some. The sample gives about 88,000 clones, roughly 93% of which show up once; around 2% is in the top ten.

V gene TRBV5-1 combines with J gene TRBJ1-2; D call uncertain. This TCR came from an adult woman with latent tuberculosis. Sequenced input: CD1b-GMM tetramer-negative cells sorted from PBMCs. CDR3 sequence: CASSLERPSNYGYTF. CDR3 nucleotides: TGCGCCAGCAGCTTGGAGCGGCCCAGTAACTATGGCTACACCTTC.